This T cell receptor (beta chain) appears in the sequencing data of a study of Graves' ophthalmopathy and Graves' hyperthyroidism. About the study: Peripheral blood sampling preceded any treatment and occurred at initial diagnosis.

CDR1 and CDR2 from the germline V gene are LNHDA and SQIVND (reference sequence). This CDR3 spans 15 amino acids. V lost 5 bases and J lost 8; bases outside the gene matches: 13. Amplification targeted the TCR beta CDR3 regions, with RNA transcripts as the source material. After a first-round RT-PCR with HTBI primers, a second-round multiplex PCR was run. In TCRdb, the multiplex PCR reads were re-called with MiXCR into one record per CDR3 protein. The data contain roughly 400,000 distinct CDR3 sequences, 15% to 17% of them seen just once; the ten biggest clones take up about 7%. This clonotype was recorded many times. Orbital computed tomography, thyroid ultrasound, TRAb, serum thyroxine and clinical symptoms formed the basis of diagnosis.

This sequence originates from a woman aged 18 to 35 with stable Graves' hyperthyroidism. The sample was peripheral blood. The J gene is TRBJ1-2, the V gene TRBV19, with 8 bases matching TRBD1. CDR3 region: CASSSRGTGLGGYTF. In nucleotides, the CDR3 is TGTGCCAGTAGTTCCCGAGGGACAGGCCTTGGGGGCTACACCTTC.